This entry concerns a single T cell receptor (beta chain). This sample stems from a study of glioma-infiltrating T cells after dendritic cell vaccination. TCRdb's table, derived via immunoSEQ multiplex PCR, lists solely in-frame clones and lacks some. The data contain some 90,000 clones, 75% to 85% of them seen just once; the ten biggest clones take up 2.1%. The CDR3 covers 15 residues. Germline V gene lookup returns CDR1 SGHRS and CDR2 YFSETQ. V was shortened by 0 bases and J by 7 bases, with 16 bases between the two germline ends. Indicated time point: after dendritic cell vaccination, including at tumor progression/relapse.

The sequence derives from a human donor with glioblastoma. The sample in question was blood, obtained after dendritic cell vaccination. The chain has TRBV5-1 and TRBJ1-2, with no clear D. The CDR3 DNA reads TGCGCCAGCAGCTTGGGATCGGGGAGGACGGCTGGCTACACCTTC. The encoded protein is CASSLGSGRTAGYTF.